A selection of T cell receptor beta chains follows, all from one sample in a study of regulatory T cells in long-lasting Graves disease. TCRdb re-called the multiplex PCR reads through MiXCR, storing one row per CDR3 protein. The sample shows about 310,000 distinct CDR3 sequences, under 20% of them seen only once. Here the sequenced sample was peripheral blood mononuclear cells (PBMCs), taken at new diagnosis, from a patient treated with antithyroid drugs. These TCRs come from a female donor with Graves disease. Both conserved end residues are part of each CDR3. A D gene is named only where the DNA matches it firmly. Clone sizes are given selectively: once, few, many, or a class where the clone is expanded.

j_call	d_call	clone_size	v_call	cdr3_nt	cdr3_aa
TRBJ2-1	.	.	TRBV6-5	TGTGCCAGCAGTTACTCGCGTGATCGGGGTGAGCAGTTCTTC	CASSYSRDRGEQFF
TRBJ2-1	TRBD1	many	TRBV30	TGTGCCTGGGTGGGGACAGGGCTGGTCGGGAACAATGAGCAGTTCTTC	CAWVGTGLVGNNEQFF
TRBJ2-7	.	many	TRBV6-1	TGTGCCAGCAGTGAAGTAAGGACCAGCACTGGGGAAGAGCAGTACTTC	CASSEVRTSTGEEQYF
TRBJ2-7	.	.	TRBV11-1	TGTGCCAGCACCCGGACTGACAGTACCTACGAGCAGTACTTC	CASTRTDSTYEQYF
TRBJ2-7	TRBD1	many	TRBV28	TGTGCCAGCAGTAAGATCCGGGACAGGGGTAACGAGCAGTACTTC	CASSKIRDRGNEQYF
TRBJ1-6	TRBD1	once	TRBV12-3/TRBV12-4	TGTGCCAGCAGTCCGCGGACAGGGGATAATTCACCCCTCCACTTT	CASSPRTGDNSPLHF
TRBJ2-5	.	few	TRBV18	TGTGCCAGCTCACCCGACTTGTACCAAGAGACCCAGTACTTC	CASSPDLYQETQYF
TRBJ2-1	TRBD2	.	TRBV13	TGTGCCAGCAGCTTAACGGGACTAAACTACAATGAGCAGTTCTTC	CASSLTGLNYNEQFF
TRBJ1-1	TRBD1	many	TRBV7-9	TGTGCCAGCAGCCCCCAGGGGGGGACTGAAGCTTTCTTT	CASSPQGGTEAFF
TRBJ2-1	TRBD2	many	TRBV5-1	TGCGCCAGCAGCCCGGGGGCTAGCGGGAGTACTGAGCAGTTCTTC	CASSPGASGSTEQFF
TRBJ1-6	TRBD1	many	TRBV6-1	TGTGCCAGCCGGACAGGGAATAATTCACCCCTCCACTTT	CASRTGNNSPLHF
TRBJ2-7	TRBD1	many	TRBV29-1	TGCAGCGTGGGACAGGGGGCGCTGGGCTACGAGCAGTACTTC	CSVGQGALGYEQYF
TRBJ2-7	TRBD1	.	TRBV6-1	TGTGCCGCCCAAACGAGACAGGGGGCTTACGAGCAGTACTTC	CAAQTRQGAYEQYF
TRBJ2-7	TRBD2	.	TRBV20-1	TGCAGTGCTACCGGGACTAACTCCTACGAGCAGTACTTC	CSATGTNSYEQYF
TRBJ1-1	TRBD1	once	TRBV6-2/TRBV6-3	TGTGCCAGCAGACCGACCCCAGGGGGGGCTGAAGCTTTCTTT	CASRPTPGGAEAFF
TRBJ2-7	.	.	TRBV11-3	TGTGCCAGCAGTGTGACAGTAAGCTCCTACGAGCAGTACTTC	CASSVTVSSYEQYF
TRBJ2-7	TRBD2	.	TRBV10-3	TGTGCCATCAGTGATTTAGCGGGGACCACGAGGGAGCAGTACTTC	CAISDLAGTTREQYF
TRBJ2-1	TRBD2	.	TRBV7-9	TGTGCCAGCAGCTTACTGACTAGCGGGAGCTACAATGAGCAGTCCTTC	CASSLLTSGSYNEQSF
TRBJ1-5	.	.	TRBV19	TGTGCCAGTAGTATTCTGAAAGACCTGGAGGTGCCCCAGCATTTT	CASSILKDLEVPQHF
TRBJ2-7	.	many	TRBV12-3/TRBV12-4	TGTGCCAGCAGTTTAAAACCTGCAGATTACGAGCAGTACTTC	CASSLKPADYEQYF
TRBJ2-5	.	many	TRBV6-5	TGTGCCAGCAGTTACCCAACAGGAGACCAAGAGACCCAGTACTTC	CASSYPTGDQETQYF
TRBJ1-1	.	many	TRBV30	TGTGCCTGGGTAAGCATGAACACTGAAGCTTTCTTT	CAWVSMNTEAFF
TRBJ1-1	.	many	TRBV19	TGTGCCAGTAGTATAGATCCCGAAGGGCCGAAGGGGGACACTGAAGCTTTCTTT	CASSIDPEGPKGDTEAFF
TRBJ2-3	TRBD2	.	TRBV18	TGTGCCAGCTCAACGGCGAAGCGGGGAATTACAGATACGCAGTATTTT	CASSTAKRGITDTQYF
TRBJ2-7	.	.	TRBV10-2	TGCGCCAGCAGCAAACAACATATTCGGGGCTCCTACGAGCAGTACTTC	CASSKQHIRGSYEQYF
TRBJ1-1	.	.	TRBV9	TGTGCCAGCAGCGTAGCACAGATGAGCACTGAAGCTTTCTTT	CASSVAQMSTEAFF
TRBJ2-1	.	once	TRBV27	TGTGCCAGCAGTTTATCCCGGGTCCCTTACAATGAGCAGTTCTTC	CASSLSRVPYNEQFF
TRBJ2-1	TRBD2	few	TRBV24-1	TGTGCCACCAGGGCCGGGACTAGCGCTTGGAATGAGCAGTTCTTC	CATRAGTSAWNEQFF
TRBJ1-1	.	many	TRBV6-2/TRBV6-3	TGTGCCAGCACGGTTGGGCAGGTGAACACTGAAGCTTTCTTT	CASTVGQVNTEAFF
TRBJ2-1	.	many	TRBV6-1	TGTGCCAGCAGTGAAATGGGGGCAGGCTACAATGAGCAGTTCTTC	CASSEMGAGYNEQFF
TRBJ1-6	.	few	TRBV7-8	TGTGCCAGCAGCTCCACTCAGGGGTTAGGAACTAATTCACCCCTCCACTTT	CASSSTQGLGTNSPLHF
TRBJ2-7	.	many	TRBV5-1	TGCGCCAGCAGCTTGGATGCGGTTCAGCAGTACTTC	CASSLDAVQQYF
TRBJ2-3	.	many	TRBV28	TGTGCCAGCAGTTCGGGTGAGAGAATCACAGATACGCAGTATTTT	CASSSGERITDTQYF
TRBJ1-2	.	many	TRBV5-1	TGCGCCAGCAGCTTGGAAGCGGTCCAGGGTGGCTACACCTTC	CASSLEAVQGGYTF
TRBJ2-7	.	few	TRBV9	TGTGCCAGCAGCGGGAGAGGGGAGTCCTACGAGCAGTACTTC	CASSGRGESYEQYF
TRBJ2-4	TRBD1	many	TRBV7-9	TGTGCCAGCAGCTTAGGGGACAGGGGAGCCAAAAACATTCAGTACTTC	CASSLGDRGAKNIQYF
TRBJ1-1	.	many	TRBV27	TGTGCCAGCGGACGTCCGGACGGGAACACTGAAGCTTTCTTT	CASGRPDGNTEAFF
TRBJ2-1	.	few	TRBV18	TGTGCCAGCTCACCTCTCTCCCTACCCCAGCAGTTCTTC	CASSPLSLPQQFF
TRBJ1-3	.	many	TRBV19	TGTGCCAGTAGTATAACCGGGACACCCCGAACCACCATATATTTT	CASSITGTPRTTIYF
TRBJ2-3	.	many	TRBV2	TGTGCCAGCAGTGAAGCCTGGGGTAGCGTTGGGACAGATACGCAGTATTTT	CASSEAWGSVGTDTQYF
TRBJ2-1	.	.	TRBV27	TGTGCCAGCAGTCAGAGGGGGGGGGTAGGCCACAATGAGCAGTTCTTC	CASSQRGGVGHNEQFF
TRBJ1-1	TRBD1	many	TRBV30	TGTGCCGGCACCGGGACAGCGAACACTGAAGCTTTCTTT	CAGTGTANTEAFF
TRBJ2-1	.	many	TRBV15	TGTGCCACCAGCAGAGATCTACAGAATGAGCAGTTCTTC	CATSRDLQNEQFF
TRBJ2-5	.	.	TRBV5-1	TGCGCCAGCAGCTTGCAGCAGCCCACAGAGACCCACTACTTC	CASSLQQPTETHYF
TRBJ2-7	.	many	TRBV28	TGTGCCAGCACTCGGAGCGACAGGCGGCACGAGCAGTACTTC	CASTRSDRRHEQYF
TRBJ2-5	.	many	TRBV24-1	TGTGCCACCCTGGGGGTAGGGGCCCAAGAGACCCAGTACTTC	CATLGVGAQETQYF